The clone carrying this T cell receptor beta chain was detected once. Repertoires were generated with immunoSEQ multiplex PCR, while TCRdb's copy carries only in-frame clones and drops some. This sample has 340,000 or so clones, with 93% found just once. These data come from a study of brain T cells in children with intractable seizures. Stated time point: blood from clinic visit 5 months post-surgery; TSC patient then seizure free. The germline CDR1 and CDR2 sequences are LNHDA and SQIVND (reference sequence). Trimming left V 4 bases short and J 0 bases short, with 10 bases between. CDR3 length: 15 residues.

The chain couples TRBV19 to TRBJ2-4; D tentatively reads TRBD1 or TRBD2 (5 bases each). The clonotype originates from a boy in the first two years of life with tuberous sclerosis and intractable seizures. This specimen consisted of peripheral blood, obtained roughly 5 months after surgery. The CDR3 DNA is TGTGCCAGTAGTAACCGGGGCCTAGCCAAAAACATTCAGTACTTC. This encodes CASSNRGLAKNIQYF.